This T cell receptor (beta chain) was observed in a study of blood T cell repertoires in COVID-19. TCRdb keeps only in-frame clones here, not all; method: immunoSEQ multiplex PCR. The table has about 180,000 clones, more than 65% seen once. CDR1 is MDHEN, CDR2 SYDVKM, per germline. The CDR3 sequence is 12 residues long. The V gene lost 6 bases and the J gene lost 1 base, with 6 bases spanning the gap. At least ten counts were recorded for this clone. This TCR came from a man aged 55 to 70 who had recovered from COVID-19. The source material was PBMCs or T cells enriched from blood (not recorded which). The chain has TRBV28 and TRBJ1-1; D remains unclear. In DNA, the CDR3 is TGTGCCAGCAGAACATCGAACACTGAAGCTTTCTTT. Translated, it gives CASRTSNTEAFF.